The clone carrying this T cell receptor beta chain was counted at least ten times. Its antigen is unidentified. The junction departs from germline at one end; a sequencing error may be responsible. CDR1 and CDR2 from the germline V gene are DFQATT and SNEGSKA (reference sequence). The CDR3 contains 11 residues. Researchers prepared the TCRbeta library using unique molecular identifiers, the study reports. MiXCR, applied by TCRdb to the PCR reads, yields one record per CDR3 protein. The data contain 200,000 to 250,000 distinct CDR3 sequences, roughly 23% of them singletons. The data stem from a study of T-cell reconstitution after alpha-beta-depleted transplantation in children. The study's findings and limits: T-cell counts and diversity were attributed mostly to newly produced T cells one year after transplant.

The TCR sequence derives from a girl aged 2 to 9 with Fanconi anemia, due to receive a stem cell transplant. The specimen was PBMCs, collected before TCRalphabeta/CD19-depleted stem cell transplant. This chain connects TRBV20-1 to TRBJ2-4, with D maybe TRBD2 (5 bases). The CDR3 coding sequence is TGCAGTGCTAGAGATTACGATGACGGGGACTTC. It specifies CSARDYDDGDF.